Listed below are T cell receptor beta chains from one sample, sequenced in a study of radiation and T cells in renal cell carcinoma. Measured with immunoSEQ multiplex PCR; TCRdb has only the in-frame clones, and not every one. This table has under 30,000 clones, more than 50% appearing once. Source: tumor tissue, taken from a patient whose treatment was nephrectomy without radiotherapy. These receptors were collected from a human donor with renal cell carcinoma. The CDR3 runs from the conserved cysteine through the conserved F or W. Fields, in order: V gene, J gene, clone size, D gene, CDR3 DNA, CDR3 protein. A D gene is named only where the DNA matches it firmly. Where a row states a size, it is once, few, many or the class of an expanded clone; other rows omit it.

v_call: TRBV6-1; j_call: TRBJ2-7; clone_size: -; d_call: -; cdr3_nt: TGTGCCAGCAGAGACCCGGGACACCTCTACGAGCAGTACTTC; cdr3_aa: CASRDPGHLYEQYF
v_call: TRBV6-1; j_call: TRBJ2-7; clone_size: -; d_call: TRBD1; cdr3_nt: TGTGCCAGCAGTCGGACAGGGGACGAGCAGTACTTC; cdr3_aa: CASSRTGDEQYF
v_call: TRBV7-2; j_call: TRBJ2-5; clone_size: once; d_call: TRBD2; cdr3_nt: TGTGCCAGCAGCCCATGGATAGCGGGGGCTGGAGAGACCCAGTACTTC; cdr3_aa: CASSPWIAGAGETQYF
v_call: TRBV30; j_call: TRBJ1-4; clone_size: -; d_call: -; cdr3_nt: TGTGCCTGGGGCCTCGAGGGGGGTAATGAAAAACTGTTTTTT; cdr3_aa: CAWGLEGGNEKLFF
v_call: TRBV6-5; j_call: TRBJ1-3; clone_size: -; d_call: TRBD1; cdr3_nt: TGTGCCAGCAGTTACGGGACAGGGGTGGGAAACACCATATATTTT; cdr3_aa: CASSYGTGVGNTIYF
v_call: TRBV2; j_call: TRBJ2-7; clone_size: -; d_call: TRBD1; cdr3_nt: TGTGCCAGTCAGGGGGCGTCTGAGCAGTACTTC; cdr3_aa: CASQGASEQYF
v_call: TRBV18; j_call: TRBJ2-7; clone_size: -; d_call: TRBD1; cdr3_nt: TGTGCCAGCTCACCGATCGGGACAGGGATATTCGAGCAGTACTTC; cdr3_aa: CASSPIGTGIFEQYF
v_call: TRBV9; j_call: TRBJ1-5; clone_size: medium-sized; d_call: -; cdr3_nt: TGTGCCAGCAGCGTAGGAGGAAATAGCAATCAGCCCCAGCATTTT; cdr3_aa: CASSVGGNSNQPQHF
v_call: TRBV7-2; j_call: TRBJ1-1; clone_size: -; d_call: -; cdr3_nt: TGTGCCAGCAGCTTCTTTCCGGGGAACACTGAAGCTTTCTTT; cdr3_aa: CASSFFPGNTEAFF
v_call: TRBV7-6; j_call: TRBJ2-4; clone_size: many; d_call: -; cdr3_nt: TGTGCCAGCAGCTTAGCCCCCTCCCGCGGCAGACTAAACATTCAGTACTTC; cdr3_aa: CASSLAPSRGRLNIQYF
v_call: TRBV29-1; j_call: TRBJ1-2; clone_size: medium-sized; d_call: TRBD1; cdr3_nt: TGCAGCGTTGCGACAGGGGGTAACTATGGCTACACCTTC; cdr3_aa: CSVATGGNYGYTF
v_call: TRBV5-5; j_call: TRBJ1-4; clone_size: -; d_call: -; cdr3_nt: TGTGCCAGCAGCTCCGCCTGGGGGGAAAAACTGTTTTTT; cdr3_aa: CASSSAWGEKLFF
v_call: TRBV7-2; j_call: TRBJ2-1; clone_size: few; d_call: -; cdr3_nt: TGTGCCAGCAGCTCCAGAGTGACAGTTATAGAGCAGTTCTTC; cdr3_aa: CASSSRVTVIEQFF
v_call: TRBV12-5; j_call: TRBJ1-4; clone_size: -; d_call: TRBD1; cdr3_nt: TGTGCTAGTGGTTCCCTGACAGGGGGACGAGAAAAACTGTTTTTT; cdr3_aa: CASGSLTGGREKLFF
v_call: TRBV4-1; j_call: TRBJ1-1; clone_size: few; d_call: -; cdr3_nt: TGCGCCAGCAGCCAAGCCAATGGACGAGCTGAAGCTTTCTTT; cdr3_aa: CASSQANGRAEAFF
v_call: TRBV9; j_call: TRBJ1-1; clone_size: -; d_call: TRBD1; cdr3_nt: TGTGCCAGCAGAGGACAGGGGCCGAGGAACACTGAAGCTTTCTTT; cdr3_aa: CASRGQGPRNTEAFF
v_call: TRBV14; j_call: TRBJ1-4; clone_size: -; d_call: -; cdr3_nt: TGTGCCAGCAGCCAAGATGCAGGGACGGCAACTAATGAAAAACTGTTTTTT; cdr3_aa: CASSQDAGTATNEKLFF
v_call: TRBV9; j_call: TRBJ1-2; clone_size: -; d_call: TRBD1; cdr3_nt: TGTGCCAGCAGCGTACCGGACAGGGGAGACTATGGCTACACCTTC; cdr3_aa: CASSVPDRGDYGYTF
v_call: TRBV7-8; j_call: TRBJ1-2; clone_size: -; d_call: -; cdr3_nt: TGTGCCAGCAGCTTAGCTGGAGGCAGGAGATTACGCCCAAACTATGGCTACACCTTC; cdr3_aa: CASSLAGGRRLRPNYGYTF
v_call: TRBV27; j_call: TRBJ1-2; clone_size: -; d_call: -; cdr3_nt: TGTGCCAGCAGTTTACGTCCAGGGGTGTATGGCTACACCTTC; cdr3_aa: CASSLRPGVYGYTF
v_call: TRBV5-1; j_call: TRBJ2-5; clone_size: -; d_call: TRBD2; cdr3_nt: TGCGCCAGCAGCTTGGGAAGCGGGGGGGCCCGTGGAGAGACCCAGTACTTC; cdr3_aa: CASSLGSGGARGETQYF
v_call: TRBV5-6; j_call: TRBJ2-7; clone_size: -; d_call: -; cdr3_nt: TGTGCCAGCAGCTTGCCCCAACCGGGAATCTCCGAGCAGTACTTC; cdr3_aa: CASSLPQPGISEQYF
v_call: TRBV2; j_call: TRBJ1-1; clone_size: -; d_call: -; cdr3_nt: TGTGCCAGCAGTGCCAGGGGAAGTCGGACTGAAGCTTTCTTT; cdr3_aa: CASSARGSRTEAFF
v_call: TRBV6-1; j_call: TRBJ2-1; clone_size: -; d_call: -; cdr3_nt: TGTGCCAGCAGTGAAGCGTTGGGGCAGCCCTACAATGAGCAGTTCTTC; cdr3_aa: CASSEALGQPYNEQFF
v_call: TRBV7-9; j_call: TRBJ2-3; clone_size: -; d_call: TRBD1; cdr3_nt: TGTGCCAGCAGCCCGGGACAGACTTCTAGCACAGATACGCAGTATTTT; cdr3_aa: CASSPGQTSSTDTQYF
v_call: TRBV4-3; j_call: TRBJ1-4; clone_size: -; d_call: -; cdr3_nt: TGCGCCAGCAGCCCGTATCAACAGGGCTGGTTAGCTGAAAAACTGTTTTTT; cdr3_aa: CASSPYQQGWLAEKLFF
v_call: TRBV29-1; j_call: TRBJ2-5; clone_size: -; d_call: -; cdr3_nt: TGCAGCCTTTCAGGGGAAAATCGGCGGGAGACCCAGTACTTC; cdr3_aa: CSLSGENRRETQYF
v_call: TRBV7-2; j_call: TRBJ1-6; clone_size: few; d_call: -; cdr3_nt: TGTGCCAGCAGCTTAGAGAAGGGTTATAGTTCACCCCTCCACTTT; cdr3_aa: CASSLEKGYSSPLHF
v_call: TRBV7-2; j_call: TRBJ2-7; clone_size: few; d_call: -; cdr3_nt: TGTGCCAGCAGTCCAGGGCCCGTCTACGAGCAGTACTTC; cdr3_aa: CASSPGPVYEQYF
v_call: TRBV30; j_call: TRBJ2-2; clone_size: -; d_call: TRBD2; cdr3_nt: TGTGCCTGGACTTCGGCGGGAGGACTAGCGGGGGCGAACACCGGGGAGCTGTTTTTT; cdr3_aa: CAWTSAGGLAGANTGELFF
v_call: TRBV4-3; j_call: TRBJ2-3; clone_size: -; d_call: TRBD1; cdr3_nt: TGCGCCAGCAGCCAAGAAGGGACAGGGACAGATACGCAGTATTTT; cdr3_aa: CASSQEGTGTDTQYF
v_call: TRBV9; j_call: TRBJ2-7; clone_size: -; d_call: -; cdr3_nt: TGTGCCAGCAGCGTAGTATTGGGTGGCGAGCAGTACTTC; cdr3_aa: CASSVVLGGEQYF
v_call: TRBV7-2; j_call: TRBJ2-5; clone_size: -; d_call: TRBD1; cdr3_nt: TGTGCCAGCAGTCCCAGGGGACAGGGTGAGACCCAGTACTTC; cdr3_aa: CASSPRGQGETQYF
v_call: TRBV7-2; j_call: TRBJ2-1; clone_size: -; d_call: -; cdr3_nt: TGTGCCAGCAGCTTAGCTCGGCAAAATGAGCAGTTCTTC; cdr3_aa: CASSLARQNEQFF
v_call: TRBV2; j_call: TRBJ2-3; clone_size: once; d_call: -; cdr3_nt: TGTGCCAGCAGGAGGGCTAGCGGCACAGATACGCAGTATTTT; cdr3_aa: CASRRASGTDTQYF
v_call: TRBV4-2; j_call: TRBJ2-2; clone_size: -; d_call: TRBD2; cdr3_nt: TGTGCCAGCAGCCAAGGGGAGGCTAGCGGGGCCCTGAACACCGGGGAGCTGTTTTTT; cdr3_aa: CASSQGEASGALNTGELFF
v_call: TRBV11-2; j_call: TRBJ1-4; clone_size: -; d_call: -; cdr3_nt: TGTGCCAGCAGCTTAGTCCAGACTAAACTTAATGAAAAACTGTTTTTT; cdr3_aa: CASSLVQTKLNEKLFF
v_call: TRBV27; j_call: TRBJ2-7; clone_size: -; d_call: -; cdr3_nt: TGTGCCACCCGTCCCCGGACCGCGGAACCGCAGTACTTC; cdr3_aa: CATRPRTAEPQYF
v_call: TRBV27; j_call: TRBJ2-3; clone_size: -; d_call: -; cdr3_nt: TGTGCCAGCAGTTTATCGCTCGGACACCACCGCACAGATACGCAGTATTTT; cdr3_aa: CASSLSLGHHRTDTQYF
v_call: TRBV18; j_call: TRBJ2-5; clone_size: -; d_call: TRBD2; cdr3_nt: TGTGCCAGCTCACCAGAGCTAGCGGGGGTCACGAGAGAGACCCAGTACTTC; cdr3_aa: CASSPELAGVTRETQYF
v_call: TRBV4-1; j_call: TRBJ2-1; clone_size: -; d_call: -; cdr3_nt: TGCGCCAGCAGCCAGGAAACCTCACTCAGGGAGGTTCACAATGAGCAGTTCTTC; cdr3_aa: CASSQETSLREVHNEQFF
v_call: TRBV29-1; j_call: TRBJ2-1; clone_size: few; d_call: -; cdr3_nt: TGCAGCGTTGAAGGCCAGCCCGGCTCCTACAATGAGCAGTTCTTC; cdr3_aa: CSVEGQPGSYNEQFF
v_call: TRBV5-6; j_call: TRBJ2-7; clone_size: -; d_call: -; cdr3_nt: TGTGCCAGCAGCCTAAAGGGGTGGGAGCAGTACTTC; cdr3_aa: CASSLKGWEQYF
v_call: TRBV9; j_call: TRBJ2-7; clone_size: -; d_call: -; cdr3_nt: TGTGCCAGCAGCGTACAGGGAATTAGCTCCTACGAGCAGTACTTC; cdr3_aa: CASSVQGISSYEQYF
v_call: TRBV6-1; j_call: TRBJ2-1; clone_size: -; d_call: TRBD2; cdr3_nt: TGTGCCAGCAAGATAGCGGGGGGGGCCCATGAGCAGTTCTTC; cdr3_aa: CASKIAGGAHEQFF
v_call: TRBV7-2; j_call: TRBJ1-2; clone_size: -; d_call: -; cdr3_nt: TGTGCCAGCAGCCTAACCCCCGGACAGAGCTATGGCTACACCTTC; cdr3_aa: CASSLTPGQSYGYTF